The 17 T cell receptor beta chains in this list originate from one sample, sequenced in a study of early T cells in non-severe SARS-CoV-2 infection. MiXCR was run by TCRdb on the 5' RACE reads, yielding one entry per CDR3 protein. The sample yields fewer than 40,000 distinct CDR3 sequences, approximately 5.6% seen once. The sample consisted of whole blood. The receptors were gathered from an adult who was a healthcare worker with PCR-confirmed SARS-CoV-2 infection or an uninfected control (not recorded which).

This clonotype was seen only a few times. The rearrangement joins TRBV7-9 to TRBJ2-7; TRBD1 matches at 7 bases. CDR3 length: 14 residues. Trimming took 5 bases from V and 2 from J; bases not matched to a gene: 6. Looked up from germline, CDR1 is SEHNR and CDR2 is FQNEAQ (reference sequence). The CDR3 bases are TGTGCCAGCAGCCCGGGGACAGATGCCTACGAGCAGTACTTC. This translates into CASSPGTDAYEQYF.

In regard to this clonotype: A much larger clone is a single base away; this may be a read error. The genes are TRBV19 and TRBJ1-2, with 8 bases that match TRBD1. The CDR3 has 14 residues. V trimming: 5 bases; J trimming: 6 bases; junction bases outside the gene matches: 8. Germline lookup yields CDR1 LNHDA and CDR2 SQIVND (reference sequence). DNA of the CDR3: TGTGCCAGTAGTGCGGACAGGGTGGCCCATGGCTACACCTTC. As protein: CASSADRVAHGYTF.

This clonotype was counted only a few times. The chain has TRBV29-1 and TRBJ2-2; maybe TRBD2 (6 bases). V dropped 0 bases and J dropped 1 base, with 6 bases sitting between them. Germline V gives CDR1 SQVTM, CDR2 ANQGSEA. CDR3 length: 14 amino acids. In DNA, the CDR3 is TGCAGCGTTGAAGAGCGGGGGAACACCGGGGAGCTGTTTTTT. Amino acid sequence: CSVEERGNTGELFF.

This clonotype was recorded at least ten times. This rearrangement joins TRBV10-3 to TRBJ2-1, with 10 bases aligning to TRBD2. V lost 4 bases to trimming and J lost 0 bases; unmatched junction nucleotides: 3. CDR3 length: 16 amino acids. CDR1 ENHRY and CDR2 SYGVKD come from the germline V gene. CDR3 amino acids: CAISGSSGSSYNEQFF. CDR3 nucleotide sequence: TGTGCCATCAGTGGTTCTAGCGGGAGCTCCTACAATGAGCAGTTCTTC.

This clonotype was detected a few times. The CDR3, as DNA: TGTGCCAGCAGTTACCGGGACAGGGCCGAGCAGTACTTC. Protein: CASSYRDRAEQYF. The rearrangement joins TRBV6-6 to TRBJ2-7, with 9 positions matching TRBD1. The CDR3 totals 13 residues. Germline values: CDR1 MNHNY, CDR2 SVGAGI (reference sequence). Losses at the gene ends were 2 bases for V and 6 bases for J; bases not matched to a gene: 2.

This clonotype showed up many times. The chain is built from TRBV6-2 or TRBV6-3 and TRBJ2-1; D gene ambiguous. V shed 6 bases and J shed 4 bases, with 7 bases lying between them. The CDR3 spans 12 residues. Germline loops: CDR1 MNHEY, CDR2 SVGEGT. The CDR3 region is CASSPGYNEQFF. CDR3 in DNA: TGTGCCAGCAGCCCAGGTTACAATGAGCAGTTCTTC.

The sample holds many counts of this clonotype. The V gene is TRBV28, the J gene TRBJ2-1, with TRBD2 matching over 10 bases. CDR3 length: 16 residues. Looked up from germline, CDR1 is MDHEN and CDR2 is SYDVKM. The V segment lost 3 bases and the J segment 7 bases; nucleotides outside the gene matches: 9. DNA of the CDR3: TGTGCCAGCAGTTTTCTAGCGGGAGAAAAATGGAATGAGCAGTTCTTC. Translating gives CASSFLAGEKWNEQFF. The entire variable domain, with the rest obtained from reference TRBV28 and TRBJ2-1, is as follows: DVKVTQSSRYLVKRTGEKVFLECVQDMDHENMFWYRQDPGLGLRLIYFSYDVKMKEKGDIPEGYSVSREKKERFSLILESASTNQTSMYLCASSFLAGEKWNEQFFGPGTRLTVL.

The rearrangement joins TRBV9 to TRBJ1-1, with TRBD1 matching 7 bases. This CDR3 comprises 17 residues. The germline gives CDR1 SGDLS, CDR2 YYNGEE. Unmatched junction bases numbered 11, after V lost 0 bases and J lost 3 bases. DNA of the CDR3: TGTGCCAGCAGCGTAGAGGGGGTCCCGGGACAGTACACTGAAGCTTTCTTT. Translated, it gives CASSVEGVPGQYTEAFF.

This clonotype was recorded at least ten times. V gene TRBV7-2 combines with J gene TRBJ1-1; possible D gene TRBD1, 5 bases. The CDR3 is 14 residues long. Germline V lookup: CDR1 SGHTA, CDR2 FQGNSA. Trimming left V 7 bases short and J 11 bases short, with 23 bases between. CDR3 nucleotide sequence: TGTGCCAGCACCCCCCAGGGCTCGGGGACTGGGGCTTTCTTT. This codes for CASTPQGSGTGAFF.

This clonotype came up a few times. The chain couples TRBV7-6 to TRBJ2-5; 15 bases are a match to TRBD2. There are 17 residues in the CDR3. With V trimmed by 5 bases and J by 5 bases, 9 bases remained unmatched. Germline values: CDR1 SGHVS, CDR2 FNYEAQ. This chain's CDR3 is CASSARGLAGGPETQYF. The CDR3 DNA reads as TGTGCCAGCAGCGCCCGAGGACTAGCGGGAGGGCCGGAGACCCAGTACTTC.

This clonotype was seen more than once but under ten times. The chain employs TRBV3-1 and TRBJ2-3, with unresolved D. The V and J ends lost 1 base and 3 bases respectively, with 2 bases between them. Germline assignment: CDR1 LGHDT and CDR2 YNNKEL (reference sequence). There are 12 residues in the CDR3. CDR3 sequence: CASSQVTDTQYF. DNA of the CDR3: TGTGCCAGCAGCCAAGTAACAGATACGCAGTATTTT.

There are many counts of this clonotype. The CDR3 DNA follows: TGTGCCAGCAGATCGTTAGGGGAGACCCAGTACTTC. This sequence encodes CASRSLGETQYF. The genes are TRBV7-2 and TRBJ2-5; no clear D gene. Trimming stripped 6 bases from V and 5 bases from J, with 10 bases between. This CDR3 spans 12 amino acids. CDR1 is SGHTA, CDR2 FQGNSA, per germline.

The chain joins TRBV13 to TRBJ2-7, with 10 bases aligning to TRBD1. Germline CDR1 PRHDT, CDR2 FYEKMQ (reference sequence). J lost 4 bases, V lost 4 bases, and 7 bases had no gene match. This CDR3 spans 15 amino acids. The CDR3 bases are TGTGCCAGCAGCTCCCGCGGACAGGGGGGGTACGAGCAGTACTTC. As protein: CASSSRGQGGYEQYF.

At least ten counts were recorded for this clonotype. The chain is built from TRBV5-5 and TRBJ1-1; TRBD1 is a possible D gene (6 bases). The ends were cut back, 4 bases at V and 3 bases at J, with 13 bases in the middle. CDR1 and CDR2 (germline): SGHKS, YYEKEE (reference sequence). This CDR3 comprises 14 residues. CDR3 DNA: TGTGCCAGCAGCCGAACACCAGGGGACACTGAAGCTTTCTTT. Translated, it gives CASSRTPGDTEAFF.

At least ten counts were recorded for this clonotype. This sequence joins TRBV3-1 and TRBJ1-4; 7 positions match TRBD1. The CDR3 has 16 residues. In germline, CDR1 is LGHDT, CDR2 YNNKEL (reference sequence). The ends lost 1 base at V and 8 bases at J; junction bases unmatched: 10. In DNA, the CDR3 is TGTGCCAGCAGCCAAGGCTCGGGCCAGGGGGAAGAAAAACTGTTTTTT. Translated: CASSQGSGQGEEKLFF.

In its sample, this clonotype was seen many times. J is TRBJ1-2 and V is TRBV28; TRBD1 matches at 7 bases. Germline V gene lookup returns CDR1 MDHEN and CDR2 SYDVKM. CDR3 length equals 14 residues. V was clipped by 5 bases and J by 1 base; unmatched bases: 4. As DNA, the CDR3 is TGTGCCAGCAGTGGATGGGACAGTAACTATGGCTACACCTTC. Translated, it gives CASSGWDSNYGYTF.

This clonotype has at least ten counts. The chain recombines TRBV6-6 with TRBJ1-5; the D is unclear. The CDR3 has 12 residues. Trimming left V 2 bases short and J 6 bases short, with 5 bases between. Per germline, CDR1 MNHNY and CDR2 SVGAGI (reference sequence). The DNA for the CDR3 is TGTGCCAGCAGTTACGCCGGTCAGCCCCAGCATTTT. It is translated as CASSYAGQPQHF.